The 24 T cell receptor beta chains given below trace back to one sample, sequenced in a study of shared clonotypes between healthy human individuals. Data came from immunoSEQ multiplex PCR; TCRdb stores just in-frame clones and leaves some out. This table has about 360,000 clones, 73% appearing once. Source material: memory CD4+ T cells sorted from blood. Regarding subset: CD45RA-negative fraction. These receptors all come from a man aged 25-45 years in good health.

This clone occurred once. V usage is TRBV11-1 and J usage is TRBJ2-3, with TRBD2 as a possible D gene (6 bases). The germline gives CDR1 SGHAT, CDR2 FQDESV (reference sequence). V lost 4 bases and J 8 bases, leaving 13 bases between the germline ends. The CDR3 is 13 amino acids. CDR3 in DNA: TGTGCCAGCAGCTCGAAAGCGGGTGTTACGCAGTATTTT. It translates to CASSSKAGVTQYF.

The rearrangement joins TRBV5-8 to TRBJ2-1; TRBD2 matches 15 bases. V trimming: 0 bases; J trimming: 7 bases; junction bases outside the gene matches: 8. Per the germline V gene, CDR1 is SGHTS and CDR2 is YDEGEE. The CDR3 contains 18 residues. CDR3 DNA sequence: TGTGCCAGCAGCTTGGCCGGGACTAGCGGGAGGACGTGGAATGAGCAGTTCTTC. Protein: CASSLAGTSGRTWNEQFF. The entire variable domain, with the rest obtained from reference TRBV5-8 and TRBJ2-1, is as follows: EAGVTQSPTHLIKTRGQQATLRCSPISGHTSVYWYQQALGLGLQFLLWYDEGEERNRGNFPPRFSGRQFPNYSSELNVNALELEDSALYLCASSLAGTSGRTWNEQFFGPGTRLTVL.

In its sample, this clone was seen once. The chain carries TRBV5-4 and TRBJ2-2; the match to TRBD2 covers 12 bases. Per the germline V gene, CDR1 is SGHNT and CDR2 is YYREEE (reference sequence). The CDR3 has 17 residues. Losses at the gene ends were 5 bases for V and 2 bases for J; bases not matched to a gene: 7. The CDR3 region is CASSPPSGGGNTGELFF. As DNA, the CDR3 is TGTGCCAGCAGTCCCCCTAGCGGGGGGGGAAACACCGGGGAGCTGTTTTTT.

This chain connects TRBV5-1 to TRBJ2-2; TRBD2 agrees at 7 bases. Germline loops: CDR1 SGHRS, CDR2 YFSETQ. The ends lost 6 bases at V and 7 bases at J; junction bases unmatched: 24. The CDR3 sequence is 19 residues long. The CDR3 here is CASTGGRPTSVHAGGELFF. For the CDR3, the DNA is TGCGCCAGCACCGGCGGTCGGCCCACTAGCGTCCACGCTGGCGGGGAGCTGTTTTTT.

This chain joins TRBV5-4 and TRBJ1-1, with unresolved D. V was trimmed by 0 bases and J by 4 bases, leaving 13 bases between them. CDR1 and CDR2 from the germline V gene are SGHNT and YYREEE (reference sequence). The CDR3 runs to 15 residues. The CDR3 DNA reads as TGTGCCAGCAGCTTGGGGGGTCCGGCGAGCACTGAAGCTTTCTTT. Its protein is CASSLGGPASTEAFF.

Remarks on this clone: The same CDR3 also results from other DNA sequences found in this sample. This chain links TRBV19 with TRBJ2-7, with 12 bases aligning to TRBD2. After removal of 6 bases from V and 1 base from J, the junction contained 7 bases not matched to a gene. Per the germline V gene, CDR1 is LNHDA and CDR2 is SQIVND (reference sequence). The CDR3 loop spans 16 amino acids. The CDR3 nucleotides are TGTGCCAGTAGCCTCGGGACTAGCGGGTCTTCCTACGAGCAGTACTTC. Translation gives CASSLGTSGSSYEQYF.

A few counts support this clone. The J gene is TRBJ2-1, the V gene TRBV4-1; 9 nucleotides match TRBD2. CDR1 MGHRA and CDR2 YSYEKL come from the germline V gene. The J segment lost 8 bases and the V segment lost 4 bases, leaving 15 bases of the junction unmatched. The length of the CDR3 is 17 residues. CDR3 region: CASSPRIAGVSWDEQFF. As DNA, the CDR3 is TGCGCCAGCAGCCCCAGAATAGCGGGAGTAAGTTGGGATGAGCAGTTCTTC.

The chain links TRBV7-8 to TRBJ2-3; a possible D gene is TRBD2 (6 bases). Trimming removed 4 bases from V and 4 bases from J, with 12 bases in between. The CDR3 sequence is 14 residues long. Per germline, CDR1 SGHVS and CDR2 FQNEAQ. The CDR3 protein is CASSSRGGADTQYF. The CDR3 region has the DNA TGTGCCAGCAGCTCGCGAGGCGGGGCAGATACGCAGTATTTT. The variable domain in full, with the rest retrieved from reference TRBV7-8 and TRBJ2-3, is GAGVSQSPRYKVAKRGQDVALRCDPISGHVSLFWYQQALGQGPEFLTYFQNEAQLDKSGLPSDRFFAERPEGSVSTLKIQRTQQEDSAVYLCASSSRGGADTQYFGPGTRLTVL.

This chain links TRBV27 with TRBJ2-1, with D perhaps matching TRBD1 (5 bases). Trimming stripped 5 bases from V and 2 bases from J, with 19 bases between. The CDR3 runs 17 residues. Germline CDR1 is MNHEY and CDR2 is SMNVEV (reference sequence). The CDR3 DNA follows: TGTGCCAGCAGTCTCCGACAGCATGCTACAACCTACAATGAGCAGTTCTTC. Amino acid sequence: CASSLRQHATTYNEQFF.

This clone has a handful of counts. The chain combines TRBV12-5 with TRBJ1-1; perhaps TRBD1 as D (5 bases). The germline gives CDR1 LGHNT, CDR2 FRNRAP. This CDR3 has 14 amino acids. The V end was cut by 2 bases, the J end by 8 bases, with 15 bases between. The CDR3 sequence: CASGLRAERGEAFF. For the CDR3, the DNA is TGTGCTAGTGGTTTGAGGGCCGAGCGGGGGGAAGCTTTCTTT.

The CDR3 DNA sequence: TGTGCCAGCAGTGCCCGACCCCTTGGACAGGTTAACACCGGGGAGCTGTTTTTT. Translating gives CASSARPLGQVNTGELFF. The chain joins TRBV6-1 to TRBJ2-2; TRBD1 matches at 7 bases. J lost 2 bases, V lost 4 bases, and 13 bases had no gene match. The CDR3 is 18 amino acids. Germline CDR1 and CDR2: MNHNS and SASEGT.

The DNA for the CDR3 is TGTGCCAGCAGCCGGGACATCTCTGGGGCCAACGTCCTGACTTTC. It is translated as CASSRDISGANVLTF. The chain has TRBV11-1 and TRBJ2-6; D may be TRBD1 (6 bases). CDR1 is SGHAT, CDR2 FQDESV, per germline (reference sequence). The CDR3 is 15 amino acids. V gave up 5 bases and J gave up 0 bases, with 8 bases separating them.

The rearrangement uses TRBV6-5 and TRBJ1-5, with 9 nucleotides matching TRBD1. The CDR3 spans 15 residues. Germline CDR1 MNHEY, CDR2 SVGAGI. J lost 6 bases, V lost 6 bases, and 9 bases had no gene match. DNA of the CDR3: TGTGCCAGCAGCCGGGGACAGGGAGGGAGTCAGCCCCAGCATTTT. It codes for CASSRGQGGSQPQHF.

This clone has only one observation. CDR3 nucleotides: TGTGCCAGCAGTGTCGGGGGCGGGAACACCGGGGAGCTGTTTTTT. Translated, it gives CASSVGGGNTGELFF. The chain links TRBV6-1 to TRBJ2-2, with D perhaps TRBD1 or TRBD2 (6 bases each). This CDR3 has 15 amino acids. From germline, CDR1 is MNHNS and CDR2 SASEGT. Trimming removed 4 bases at V and 1 base at J, with 10 bases between.

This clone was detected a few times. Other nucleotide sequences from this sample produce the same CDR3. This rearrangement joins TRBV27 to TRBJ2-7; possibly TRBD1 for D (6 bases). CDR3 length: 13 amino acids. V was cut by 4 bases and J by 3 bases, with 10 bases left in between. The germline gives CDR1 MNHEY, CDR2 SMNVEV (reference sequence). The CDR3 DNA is TGTGCCAGCAGTTCAGGGGATAGCTACGAGCAGTACTTC. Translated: CASSSGDSYEQYF.

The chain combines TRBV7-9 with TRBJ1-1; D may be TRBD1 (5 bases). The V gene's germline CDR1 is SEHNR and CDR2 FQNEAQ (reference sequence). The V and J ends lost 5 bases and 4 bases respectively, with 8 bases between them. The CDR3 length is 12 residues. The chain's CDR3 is CASSPGGTEAFF. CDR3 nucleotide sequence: TGTGCCAGCAGCCCCGGGGGCACTGAAGCTTTCTTT. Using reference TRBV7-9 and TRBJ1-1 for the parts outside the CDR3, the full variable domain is DTGVSQNPRHKITKRGQNVTFRCDPISEHNRLYWYRQTLGQGPEFLTYFQNEAQLEKSRLLSDRFSAERPKGSFSTLEIQRTEQGDSAMYLCASSPGGTEAFFGQGTRLTVV.

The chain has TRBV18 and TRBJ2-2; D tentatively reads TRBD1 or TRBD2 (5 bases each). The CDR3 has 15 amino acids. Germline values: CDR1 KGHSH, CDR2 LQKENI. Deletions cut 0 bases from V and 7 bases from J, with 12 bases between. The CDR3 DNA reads TGTGCCAGCTCACCACCAGGGGAGTTTTTCGGGGAGCTGTTTTTT. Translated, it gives CASSPPGEFFGELFF.

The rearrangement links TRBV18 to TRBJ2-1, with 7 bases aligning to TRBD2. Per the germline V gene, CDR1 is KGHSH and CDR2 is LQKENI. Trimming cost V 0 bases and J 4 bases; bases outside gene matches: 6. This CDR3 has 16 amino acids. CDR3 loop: CASSPPSSGDYNEQFF. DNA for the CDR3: TGTGCCAGCTCACCACCGTCTAGCGGAGATTACAATGAGCAGTTCTTC.

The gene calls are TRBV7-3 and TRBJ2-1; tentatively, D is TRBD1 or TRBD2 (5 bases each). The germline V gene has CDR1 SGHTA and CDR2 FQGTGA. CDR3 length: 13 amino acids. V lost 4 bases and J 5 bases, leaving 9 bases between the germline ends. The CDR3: CASSSGPNNEQFF. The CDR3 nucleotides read TGTGCCAGCAGCTCGGGACCGAACAATGAGCAGTTCTTC.

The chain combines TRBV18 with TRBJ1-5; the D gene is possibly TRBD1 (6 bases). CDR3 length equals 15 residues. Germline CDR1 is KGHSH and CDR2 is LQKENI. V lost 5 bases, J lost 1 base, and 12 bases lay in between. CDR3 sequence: CASSSTRGSNQPQHF. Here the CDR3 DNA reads TGTGCCAGCTCATCGACCAGGGGAAGCAATCAGCCCCAGCATTTT. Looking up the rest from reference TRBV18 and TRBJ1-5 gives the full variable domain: NAGVMQNPRHLVRRRGQEARLRCSPMKGHSHVYWYRQLPEEGLKFMVYLQKENIIDESGMPKERFSAEFPKEGPSILRIQQVVRGDSAAYFCASSSTRGSNQPQHFGDGTRLSIL.

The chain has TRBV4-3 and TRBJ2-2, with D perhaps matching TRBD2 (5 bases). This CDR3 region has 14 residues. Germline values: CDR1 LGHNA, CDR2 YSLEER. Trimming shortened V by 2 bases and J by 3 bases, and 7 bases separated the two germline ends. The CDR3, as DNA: TGCGCCAGCAGCCAAAACGGGGACACCGGGGAGCTGTTTTTT. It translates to CASSQNGDTGELFF.

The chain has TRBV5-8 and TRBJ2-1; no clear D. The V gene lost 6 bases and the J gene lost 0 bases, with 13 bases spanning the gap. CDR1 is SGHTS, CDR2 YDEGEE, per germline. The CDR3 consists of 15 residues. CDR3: CASTPNINSYNEQFF. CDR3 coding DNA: TGTGCCAGCACCCCGAACATTAACTCCTACAATGAGCAGTTCTTC.

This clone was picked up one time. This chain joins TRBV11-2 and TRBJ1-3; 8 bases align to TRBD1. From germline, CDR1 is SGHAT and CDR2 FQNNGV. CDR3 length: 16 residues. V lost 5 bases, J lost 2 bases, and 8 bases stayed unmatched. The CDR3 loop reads CASSPRQGITGNTIYF. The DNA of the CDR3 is TGTGCCAGCAGCCCTCGACAGGGGATTACTGGAAACACCATATATTTT.

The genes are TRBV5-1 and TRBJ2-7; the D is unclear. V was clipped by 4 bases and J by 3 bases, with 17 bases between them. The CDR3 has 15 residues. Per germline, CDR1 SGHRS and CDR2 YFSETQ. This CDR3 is CASSGLEWGFYEQYF. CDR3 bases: TGCGCCAGCAGCGGATTGGAGTGGGGATTCTACGAGCAGTACTTC.